This TCR beta chain comes out of a study of T-cell memory formation after mild COVID-19. Study outcomes and limitations: CD4+ bias marked clones expanding day 15 to 37, unlike balanced contracting clones. Mainly in CM and EM were contracting CD4+ clones; CD8+ were in EMRA. The finding that pre-infection memory included some responding clones suggested that cross-reactive memory joined. Specificity for SARS-CoV-2 was not confirmed among the second-wave clones peaking on day 37.

A remark on this clonotype: The antigen remains unidentified.

TCRdb re-called the 5' RACE reads through MiXCR, storing one row per CDR3 protein. The data show 410,000 or so distinct CDR3 sequences, 23% seen once. V lost 6 bases, J lost 7 bases, and 10 bases stayed unmatched. CDR1 and CDR2 (germline): DFQATT, SNEGSKA (reference sequence). This CDR3 spans 14 amino acids. The specimen sequenced was PBMCs or a T cell subset sorted from them (not recorded which). The rearrangement uses TRBV20-1 and TRBJ2-1, with 9 bases aligning to TRBD2. The sequence was obtained from an adult woman who had mild COVID-19 (a few samples of this study predate the infection). Cell type and time point are not known. The CDR3 here is CSARIAGVTNEQFF. In nucleotides, the CDR3 is TGCAGTGCCAGAATAGCGGGAGTGACAAATGAGCAGTTCTTC.